Listed below are T cell receptor beta chains from one sample, sequenced in a study of T cell responses to AZD1222 COVID-19 vaccine. Method: immunoSEQ multiplex PCR; TCRdb's copy keeps in-frame clones and lacks some. The data show fewer than 110,000 clones, with 90% seen just once and around 4.8% held by the top ten. The specimen was peripheral blood, collected on day 0 of AZD1222 vaccination. These receptors were taken from an adult in good health. The conserved cysteine and the conserved F or W are not part of the CDR3 here.

cdr3_aa,v_call,j_call
AIREPLRDEQY,TRBV10-3,TRBJ2-7
ASSDVGTGGNTIY,TRBV6-4,TRBJ1-3
ATSRDPLSSGVGDTQY,TRBV15,TRBJ2-3
ASSPRGRETQY,TRBV5-6,TRBJ2-5
ASSSGGAANTEAF,TRBV7-2,TRBJ1-1
ASSPEGRYSYNSPLH,TRBV18,TRBJ1-6
ASSFTGTPQNIQY,TRBV27,TRBJ2-4
ASTSRYLTGELF,TRBV19,TRBJ2-2
ASSQDYYVPASRETQY,TRBV4-3,TRBJ2-5
ATIGQPQH,TRBV24-1,TRBJ1-5
ASSLEASGGGTGELF,TRBV5-1,TRBJ2-2
ASSREGTGELF,TRBV13,TRBJ2-2
ASSFSGGLTDTQY,TRBV7-9,TRBJ2-3
ASTPERHGSYEQY,TRBV4-2,TRBJ2-7
ASSLARGDTDTQY,TRBV5-1,TRBJ2-3
ASRRGRENYNEQF,TRBV6-5,TRBJ2-1
ASRNAYRAGELF,TRBV5-1,TRBJ2-2
ASSLEFQQVMGYT,TRBV5-1,TRBJ1-2
SVHVVNTEAF,TRBV29-1,TRBJ1-1
ASSPTNTEAF,TRBV6-5,TRBJ1-1
ASTLSGAYTGELF,TRBV5-1,TRBJ2-2
ASSQVGGRDEQY,TRBV4-1,TRBJ2-7
ASSLGGLGY,TRBV12-3/TRBV12-4,TRBJ2-7
ASSPLSGSTGELF,TRBV18,TRBJ2-2
ASGGTGGDGKQY,TRBV6-5,TRBJ2-7